These 11 T cell receptor beta chains were all obtained from the same sample, sequenced in a study of shared clonotypes between healthy human individuals. The protocol was immunoSEQ multiplex PCR, while the TCRdb copy is restricted to in-frame clones and leaves out a portion. The repertoire consists of millions of clones, with 95% occurring once and the leading ten covering roughly 0.13%. Source material: naive CD4+ T cells sorted from blood. This sample's subset: CD45RA+ positively selected. The origin of the receptors is a man between 18 and 35 years old in good health.

CDR3 coding DNA: TGTGCCAGCAGACGAACAGGTAACGAGCAGTACTTC. Its translation: CASRRTGNEQYF. The V gene is TRBV7-2, the J gene TRBJ2-7; weak D call: TRBD1 (5 bases). Germline V lookup: CDR1 SGHTA, CDR2 FQGNSA. The V gene lost 6 bases and the J gene lost 5 bases, with 11 bases spanning the gap. This CDR3 spans 12 amino acids.

There are a few counts of this clone. The V gene is TRBV5-6, the J gene TRBJ2-5; 7 bases fit TRBD2. The CDR3 sequence is 16 residues long. From germline, CDR1 is SGHDT and CDR2 YYEEEE. J was trimmed by 5 bases and V by 0 bases; bases with no gene match: 10. CDR3 protein: CASSLGPGGFQETQYF. In nucleotides, the CDR3 is TGTGCCAGCAGCTTGGGGCCGGGAGGCTTTCAGGAGACCCAGTACTTC. The variable domain in full, completed from reference TRBV5-6 and TRBJ2-5, reads DAGVTQSPTHLIKTRGQQVTLRCSPKSGHDTVSWYQQALGQGPQFIFQYYEEEERQRGNFPDRFSGHQFPNYSSELNVNALLLGDSALYLCASSLGPGGFQETQYFGPGTRLLVL.

V gene TRBV11-2 combines with J gene TRBJ2-7; 10 positions agree with TRBD1. The CDR3 runs to 16 residues. Germline lookup yields CDR1 SGHAT and CDR2 FQNNGV. V was clipped by 5 bases and J by 1 base; unmatched bases: 8. The CDR3 DNA reads TGTGCCAGCAGCGCTAGACAGGGGGCTAGGTCCTACGAGCAGTACTTC. It is translated as CASSARQGARSYEQYF.

V gene TRBV6-1 combines with J gene TRBJ2-2; D is possibly TRBD2 (5 bases). The V gene's germline CDR1 is MNHNS and CDR2 SASEGT. V was pared by 6 bases and J by 4 bases, with 6 bases between. The CDR3 sequence is 12 residues long. Written as DNA, the CDR3 is TGTGCCAGCAGGGACTTCACCGGGGAGCTGTTTTTT. The encoded protein is CASRDFTGELFF.

The CDR3 sequence is CASSARYLARGEETQYF. In DNA, the CDR3 is TGTGCCAGCAGCGCCCGCTACCTGGCCCGGGGAGAAGAGACCCAGTACTTC. The chain couples TRBV11-1 to TRBJ2-5, with TRBD2 as a possible D gene (5 bases). This CDR3 is 17 amino acids long. Trimming pared 5 bases from V and 3 bases from J, leaving 22 bases between. The germline V gene encodes CDR1 SGHAT and CDR2 FQDESV (reference sequence).

The chain joins TRBV30 to TRBJ2-2; D call uncertain. CDR1 and CDR2 (germline): GTSNPN, SVGIG (reference sequence). V was clipped by 0 bases and J by 5 bases, with 7 bases between them. This CDR3 spans 13 amino acids. The CDR3 region is CAWSVQETGELFF. CDR3 DNA: TGTGCCTGGAGTGTACAAGAGACCGGGGAGCTGTTTTTT.

The CDR3 nucleotides are TGTGCCAGCAGTGGAACTAGCGGGGCCTTCAAGGAGACCCAGTACTTC. This sequence encodes CASSGTSGAFKETQYF. The chain combines TRBV2 with TRBJ2-5, with TRBD2 matching over 10 bases. The CDR3 totals 16 residues. V shed 4 bases and J 5 bases; nucleotides not matched to a gene: 10. Germline lookup yields CDR1 SNHLY and CDR2 FYNNEI.

The genes are TRBV10-3 and TRBJ2-5, with 12 nucleotides matching TRBD2. V was clipped by 3 bases and J by 4 bases; unmatched bases: 3. Germline CDR1 reads ENHRY; CDR2 reads SYGVKD. CDR3 length: 15 residues. The CDR3 nucleotides read TGTGCCATCAGTGACCCGACTAGCGGGGGAGAGACCCAGTACTTC. Its translation is CAISDPTSGGETQYF.

This clone came up once. This chain joins TRBV28 and TRBJ2-2; D might be TRBD2 (6 bases). This CDR3 contains 15 residues. Germline V gene sequence: CDR1 MDHEN, CDR2 SYDVKM. The ends were cut back, 9 bases at V and 4 bases at J, with 18 bases in the middle. CDR3 region: CASRAGGLGTGELFF. The DNA for the CDR3 is TGTGCCAGTCGAGCGGGCGGGTTAGGCACCGGGGAGCTGTTTTTT.

The chain links TRBV5-1 to TRBJ2-1; 10 nucleotides align to TRBD2. The ends lost 0 bases at V and 3 bases at J; junction bases unmatched: 3. The CDR3 has 16 residues. Germline-derived CDR1 and CDR2 are SGHRS and YFSETQ. The CDR3 sequence is CASSLGASGGYNEQFF. Written as DNA, the CDR3 is TGCGCCAGCAGCTTGGGAGCTAGCGGGGGCTACAATGAGCAGTTCTTC.

This chain links TRBV2 with TRBJ1-2, with 7 bases matching TRBD1. Germline assignment: CDR1 SNHLY and CDR2 FYNNEI. After removal of 6 bases from V and 2 bases from J, the junction contained 6 bases not matched to a gene. The CDR3 is 14 residues long. CDR3 in DNA: TGTGCCAGCAGCTCCTCGACAGGGAACTATGGCTACACCTTC. Translation gives CASSSSTGNYGYTF.